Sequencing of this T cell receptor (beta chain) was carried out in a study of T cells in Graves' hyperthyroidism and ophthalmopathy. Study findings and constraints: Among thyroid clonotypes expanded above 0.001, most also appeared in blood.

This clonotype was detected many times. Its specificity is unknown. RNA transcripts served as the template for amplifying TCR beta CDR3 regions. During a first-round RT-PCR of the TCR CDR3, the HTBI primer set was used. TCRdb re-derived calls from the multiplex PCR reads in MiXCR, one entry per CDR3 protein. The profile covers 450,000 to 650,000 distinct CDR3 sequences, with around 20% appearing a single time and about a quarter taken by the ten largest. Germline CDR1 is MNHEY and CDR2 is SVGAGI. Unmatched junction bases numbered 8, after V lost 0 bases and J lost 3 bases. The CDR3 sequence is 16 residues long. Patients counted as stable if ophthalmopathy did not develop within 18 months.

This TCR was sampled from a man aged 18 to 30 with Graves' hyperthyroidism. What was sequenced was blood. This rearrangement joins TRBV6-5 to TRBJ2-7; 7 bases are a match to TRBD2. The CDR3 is CASSYSPIGEGYEQYF. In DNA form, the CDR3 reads TGTGCCAGCAGTTACTCCCCTATCGGGGAGGGCTACGAGCAGTACTTC.